These 30 T cell receptor beta chains were sequenced from one sample in a study of patients and donors after allogeneic stem cell transplantation. In TCRdb, the RT-PCR reads were re-called with MiXCR into one record per CDR3 protein. Of about 160,000 distinct CDR3 sequences listed, approximately 25% are singletons. The sample consisted of blood, either unsorted or a sorted T cell fraction (not recorded which). These receptors came from a human donor who was either an allogeneic HSCT recipient or a stem cell or donor lymphocyte infusion donor (not recorded which). It is not recorded whose cells these are; they may come from a transplant donor.

The chain links TRBV6-5 to TRBJ1-3; 7 bases agree with TRBD1. The V and J ends lost 5 bases and 4 bases, in that order; junction bases with no gene match: 5. Germline lookup yields CDR1 MNHEY and CDR2 SVGAGI. The CDR3 is 14 amino acids. Written as DNA, the CDR3 is TGTGCCAGCAGTCGGACAGGCCTCGGAAACACCATATATTTT. Translated: CASSRTGLGNTIYF.

The rearrangement links TRBV12-5 to TRBJ2-5; D unclear. This CDR3 has 16 residues. The germline CDR1 and CDR2 sequences are LGHNT and FRNRAP. V lost 0 bases and J 3 bases, leaving 14 bases between the germline ends. The CDR3 bases are TGTGCTAGTGGTTTGGTATTCGAACGGGCGAAAGAGACCCAGTACTTC. It codes for CASGLVFERAKETQYF.

This clonotype turned up a few times. The chain recombines TRBV7-9 with TRBJ2-2, with 8 bases that match TRBD1. From germline, CDR1 is SEHNR and CDR2 FQNEAQ (reference sequence). The CDR3 is 15 amino acids. The trim removed 4 bases at V and 3 bases at J, leaving 4 bases unmatched. CDR3 region: CASSSGQDYTGELFF. The DNA of the CDR3 is TGTGCCAGCAGCTCGGGACAGGATTACACCGGGGAGCTGTTTTTT.

The rearrangement joins TRBV19 to TRBJ1-1; D possibly corresponds to TRBD1 (5 bases). The length of the CDR3 is 14 residues. Germline lookup yields CDR1 LNHDA and CDR2 SQIVND (reference sequence). V gave up 5 bases and J gave up 1 base, with 11 bases separating them. The CDR3 sequence is CASSPRQTNTEAFF. The DNA for the CDR3 is TGTGCCAGTAGTCCCCGACAGACGAACACTGAAGCTTTCTTT.

This clonotype was seen a single time. The genes are TRBV24-1 and TRBJ2-2; 11 bases are a match to TRBD2. The CDR3 spans 17 residues. CDR1 is KGHDR, CDR2 SFDVKD, per germline. Trimming took 3 bases from V and 1 from J; bases not matched to a gene: 3. CDR3 region: CATSDPTSGMNTGELFF. The CDR3 DNA sequence: TGTGCCACCAGTGATCCGACTAGCGGGATGAACACCGGGGAGCTGTTTTTT.

In this sample, this clonotype turned up a few times. The CDR3 protein is CASSFGGHSNQPQHF. In nucleotides, the CDR3 is TGTGCCAGCAGTTTTGGGGGGCACAGCAATCAGCCCCAGCATTTT. This sequence joins TRBV12-3 or TRBV12-4 and TRBJ1-5; tentative D call: TRBD1 (6 bases). CDR3 length equals 15 residues. Trimming left V 3 bases short and J 1 base short, with 10 bases between.

The chain couples TRBV28 to TRBJ1-6, with D uncertain. Trimming took off 4 bases at V and 8 bases at J, with 9 bases between the two ends. CDR3 length: 13 residues. Germline lookup yields CDR1 MDHEN and CDR2 SYDVKM. CDR3 in DNA: TGTGCCAGCAGTTCCCGGTTAGATTCACCCCTCCACTTT. Its protein product is CASSSRLDSPLHF.

The J gene is TRBJ2-3, the V gene TRBV12-3 or TRBV12-4, with D unclear. V lost 7 bases and J 5 bases, leaving 10 bases between the germline ends. The CDR3 extends over 12 amino acids. CDR3 in DNA: TGTGCCAGCACCCATGGTATAGATACGCAGTATTTT. Amino acids: CASTHGIDTQYF.

This clonotype came up a few times. The chain combines TRBV5-6 with TRBJ2-2; D is perhaps TRBD1 (6 bases). Germline assignment: CDR1 SGHDT and CDR2 YYEEEE. V lost 0 bases and J lost 4, with 13 bases in between. This CDR3 contains 16 residues. Here the CDR3 DNA reads TGTGCCAGCAGCTTGGTGTCAGGGGAAGCCACCGGGGAGCTGTTTTTT. Its protein is CASSLVSGEATGELFF.

The rearrangement links TRBV5-1 to TRBJ1-4, with D possibly matching TRBD1 (5 bases). From germline, CDR1 is SGHRS and CDR2 YFSETQ. V was shortened by 6 bases and J by 3 bases, with 9 bases between the two germline ends. The CDR3 runs to 13 residues. The CDR3 DNA follows: TGCGCCAGCAAGATGGGGGCTAATGAAAAACTGTTTTTT. This gives the protein CASKMGANEKLFF.

This clonotype was found a few times. CDR3 bases: TGCGCCAGCAGCCACGAGTTTCGGGAATTATACGAGCAGTACTTC. This translates into CASSHEFRELYEQYF. The J gene is TRBJ2-7, the V gene TRBV4-3; possible D gene TRBD2, 5 bases. The V gene lost 3 bases and the J gene lost 4 bases, with 16 bases spanning the gap. Germline CDR1 LGHNA, CDR2 YSLEER. This CDR3 spans 15 amino acids.

The gene calls are TRBV15 and TRBJ1-2, with unresolved D. CDR3 length equals 16 residues. The V gene's germline CDR1 is LNHNV and CDR2 YYDKDF (reference sequence). Deletions cut 0 bases from V and 7 bases from J, with 18 bases between. The CDR3 nucleotides are TGTGCCACCAGCAGAGATCACGGGGAGAGGGTTTTTGGCTACACCTTC. It is translated as CATSRDHGERVFGYTF.

V is TRBV12-3 or TRBV12-4 and J is TRBJ1-1; D is unresolved. The V and J ends lost 6 bases and 11 bases respectively, with 16 bases between them. The CDR3 contains 12 residues. CDR3 amino acids: CASRDQTEEAFF. In DNA form, the CDR3 reads TGTGCCAGCAGAGATCAGACCGAGGAGGCTTTCTTT.

The chain has TRBV14 and TRBJ2-7, with D tentatively TRBD1 or TRBD2 (5 bases each). V was trimmed by 4 bases and J by 0 bases, leaving 10 bases between them. The CDR3 runs 14 residues. The germline V gene encodes CDR1 SGHDN and CDR2 FVKESK. This CDR3 reads CASSPGPNSYEQYF. CDR3 nucleotide sequence: TGTGCCAGCAGCCCGGGACCGAACTCCTACGAGCAGTACTTC. The variable domain in full, completed from reference TRBV14 and TRBJ2-7, reads EAGVTQFPSHSVIEKGQTVTLRCDPISGHDNLYWYRRVMGKEIKFLLHFVKESKQDESGMPNNRFLAERTGGTYSTLKVQPAELEDSGVYFCASSPGPNSYEQYFGPGTRLTVT.

In its sample, this clonotype was seen a few times. This chain uses TRBV12-3 or TRBV12-4 with TRBJ1-1; D unresolved. V lost 3 bases to trimming and J lost 11 bases, with 22 bases between them. CDR3 length: 15 amino acids. CDR3 DNA: TGTGCCAGCAGTTTCTCAACGTACGGGGAGGATAACGCTTTCTTT. This encodes CASSFSTYGEDNAFF.

Only a few counts were recorded for this clonotype. V usage is TRBV10-3 and J usage is TRBJ1-1; tentative D call: TRBD1 (5 bases). The CDR3 has 14 residues. Germline CDR1 reads ENHRY; CDR2 reads SYGVKD. V shed 6 bases and J shed 5 bases, with 16 bases lying between them. The CDR3 loop is CAISAEGALTEAFF. As DNA, the CDR3 is TGTGCCATCAGCGCCGAAGGGGCGCTTACTGAAGCTTTCTTT.

The chain has TRBV5-6 and TRBJ2-7; D may match TRBD1 or TRBD2 (6 bases each). Germline lookup yields CDR1 SGHDT and CDR2 YYEEEE. The V and J ends lost 1 base and 11 bases respectively, with 13 bases between them. This CDR3 has 12 residues. This CDR3 reads CASSLYGGRKYF. The DNA for the CDR3 is TGTGCCAGCAGCTTGTATGGGGGGCGAAAGTACTTC.

V and J are TRBV12-3 or TRBV12-4 and TRBJ1-2; perhaps TRBD1 as D (5 bases). The CDR3 is made up of 13 amino acids. V was clipped by 6 bases and J by 4 bases, with 12 bases between them. The CDR3 spells CASRLPGIYGYTF. CDR3 in DNA: TGTGCCAGCAGACTTCCAGGGATCTATGGCTACACCTTC.

This clonotype was counted only a few times. The chain couples TRBV10-3 to TRBJ2-7, with 9 bases matching TRBD1. The germline V gene encodes CDR1 ENHRY and CDR2 SYGVKD. CDR3 length: 14 amino acids. Unmatched junction bases numbered 15, after V lost 6 bases and J lost 12 bases. The CDR3 loop is CAISVPGTGLKPYF. The CDR3 DNA sequence: TGTGCCATCAGCGTTCCCGGGACAGGGTTGAAGCCGTACTTC.

This chain links TRBV11-2 with TRBJ2-1, with 11 bases that match TRBD2. V dropped 5 bases and J dropped 0; count of bases not matched to a gene: 6. The CDR3 totals 17 residues. In germline, CDR1 is SGHAT, CDR2 FQNNGV. This CDR3 is CASSPRLAGFSYNEQFF. The DNA of the CDR3 is TGTGCCAGCAGCCCCCGACTAGCGGGATTCTCCTACAATGAGCAGTTCTTC.

This clonotype was counted a few times. The V call is TRBV20-1, the J call TRBJ1-2, with a weak D call TRBD1 (6 bases). Germline CDR1 and CDR2: DFQATT and SNEGSKA (reference sequence). Deletions cut 6 bases from V and 3 bases from J, with 14 bases between. This CDR3 region has 13 residues. The CDR3 coding sequence is TGCAGTGCCGAGACCAGGACAGACTATGGCTACACCTTC. It yields the protein CSAETRTDYGYTF.

The V gene is TRBV20-1, the J gene TRBJ1-1; 8 bases align to TRBD1. From germline, CDR1 is DFQATT and CDR2 SNEGSKA (reference sequence). V trimming: 3 bases; J trimming: 8 bases; junction bases outside the gene matches: 8. The CDR3 is 13 residues long. CDR3 nucleotide sequence: TGCAGTGCTAGGCGGGGACAGGTTAACGAAGCTTTCTTT. As protein: CSARRGQVNEAFF.

This clonotype was counted a few times. The chain joins TRBV27 to TRBJ1-1; TRBD1 matches 8 bases. The germline CDR1 and CDR2 sequences are MNHEY and SMNVEV (reference sequence). The CDR3 is 15 amino acids. The V and J ends lost 5 bases and 5 bases, in that order; junction bases with no gene match: 10. This chain's CDR3 is CASSKSGGWGTEAFF. Written as DNA, the CDR3 is TGTGCCAGCAGTAAGTCAGGGGGCTGGGGGACTGAAGCTTTCTTT.

This clonotype was found once. The chain has TRBV5-5 and TRBJ2-7, with D uncertain. The CDR3 is 13 amino acids. Trimming took off 4 bases at V and 2 bases at J, with 10 bases between the two ends. Germline CDR1 reads SGHKS; CDR2 reads YYEKEE (reference sequence). CDR3 sequence reads: CASSIWRTYEQYF. The DNA for the CDR3 is TGTGCCAGCAGCATTTGGCGGACCTACGAGCAGTACTTC.

V gene TRBV5-1 combines with J gene TRBJ2-2; 7 bases agree with TRBD1. Germline CDR1 is SGHRS and CDR2 is YFSETQ. Losses at the gene ends were 4 bases for V and 4 bases for J; bases not matched to a gene: 10. The CDR3 loop spans 16 amino acids. CDR3 in amino acids: CASSEDRNIGTGELFF. The CDR3 DNA reads as TGCGCCAGCAGCGAGGACAGGAATATCGGCACCGGGGAGCTGTTTTTT.

The sample holds many counts of this clonotype. This sequence joins TRBV4-1 and TRBJ1-4; D might be TRBD1 (5 bases). This CDR3 contains 14 residues. Germline lookup yields CDR1 MGHRA and CDR2 YSYEKL. V lost 0 bases, J lost 5 bases, and 7 bases lay in between. The CDR3 reads CASSQEGPNEKLFF. CDR3 DNA: TGCGCCAGCAGCCAAGAGGGACCCAATGAAAAACTGTTTTTT.

This clonotype came up many times. The V and J genes are TRBV7-9 and TRBJ1-6; D unclear. This CDR3 contains 14 residues. Trimming stripped 8 bases from V and 5 bases from J, with 13 bases between. Germline CDR1 and CDR2: SEHNR and FQNEAQ (reference sequence). DNA of the CDR3: TGTGCCAGCGCAGAAGGAATAGATAATTCACCCCTCCACTTT. Protein product: CASAEGIDNSPLHF. The variable domain in full, with the rest retrieved from reference TRBV7-9 and TRBJ1-6, is DTGVSQNPRHKITKRGQNVTFRCDPISEHNRLYWYRQTLGQGPEFLTYFQNEAQLEKSRLLSDRFSAERPKGSFSTLEIQRTEQGDSAMYLCASAEGIDNSPLHFGNGTRLTVT.

CDR3 sequence reads: CASSYSPESSYNEQFF. The CDR3, as DNA: TGTGCCAGCAGTTACTCGCCTGAGAGCTCCTACAATGAGCAGTTCTTC. The chain links TRBV6-5 to TRBJ2-1, with D hard to call. CDR1 MNHEY and CDR2 SVGAGI come from the germline V gene. V was trimmed by 0 bases and J by 0 bases, leaving 9 bases between them. This CDR3 is 16 amino acids long.

Concerning this clonotype itself: This sequence may be a read error, since a much larger clone differs from it by one base. The J gene is TRBJ1-3, the V gene TRBV29-1; perhaps TRBD1 as D (5 bases). CDR3 length equals 11 residues. Trimming cost V 7 bases and J 6 bases, with 10 bases left between them. In germline, CDR1 is SQVTM, CDR2 ANQGSEA. The CDR3 protein is CSAAGENTIYF. The CDR3 region has the DNA TGCAGCGCGGCGGGGGAAAACACCATATATTTT.

This clonotype was observed a few times. The chain has TRBV15 and TRBJ1-5; D is possibly TRBD1 (5 bases). This CDR3 has 13 residues. Trimming took 3 bases from V and 6 from J, leaving 9 bases between them. Germline CDR1 LNHNV, CDR2 YYDKDF (reference sequence). CDR3 nucleotides: TGTGCCACCAGCAGCCTTGGGGGTCAGCCCCAGCATTTT. This sequence encodes CATSSLGGQPQHF.